This entry concerns a single TCR beta chain. Produced via immunoSEQ multiplex PCR; TCRdb's table is partial and in-frame only. The data contain more than 200,000 clones, around 70% of them singletons. The data are from a study of cytotoxic CD8 clonotypes in ibrutinib-treated CLL. There are 15 residues in the CDR3. Trimming removed 4 bases at V and 0 bases at J, with 13 bases between. Germline V CDR1 and CDR2: SGHRS, YFSETQ. The starting material was PBMCs, obtained after 12 months of ibrutinib treatment. This TCR was recovered from a human donor with chronic lymphocytic leukemia. The rearrangement uses TRBV5-1 and TRBJ1-1; a possible D gene is TRBD1 (6 bases). The CDR3, as DNA: TGCGCCAGCAGCCCGCGGACAGTCTTGAACACTGAAGCTTTCTTT. Protein sequence: CASSPRTVLNTEAFF.